The T cell receptor beta chain described here comes from a study of shared clonotypes between healthy human individuals. Study-level information: Aged 18 to 49, the donors were a couple of women and three men. General observations from the study: Sequencing depth was expected to affect clonotype sharing among donors.

Unsorted PBMC DNA sequencing spanned ten immunoSEQ deep assay plates. Only in-frame clones appear in the TCRdb table, and some are missing; sequencing was by immunoSEQ multiplex PCR. The table lists 75,000 to 100,000 clones, about 45% of them singletons. This clone was recorded many times. Its cognate antigen is unknown. This CDR3 contains 15 residues. Germline-derived CDR1 and CDR2 are SEHNR and FQNEAQ (reference sequence). Trimming removed 1 base from V and 5 bases from J, with 14 bases in between. This clonotype was obtained from a woman in her thirties or forties in good health. Some clones in this sample may be carry-over from other donors' samples. Material for sequencing was PBMCs. The chain carries TRBV7-9 and TRBJ1-2, with a tentative D call TRBD1 (5 bases). The CDR3 loop is CASSLDQGLEYGYTF. In DNA, the CDR3 is TGTGCCAGCAGCTTAGACCAGGGATTGGAGTATGGCTACACCTTC.